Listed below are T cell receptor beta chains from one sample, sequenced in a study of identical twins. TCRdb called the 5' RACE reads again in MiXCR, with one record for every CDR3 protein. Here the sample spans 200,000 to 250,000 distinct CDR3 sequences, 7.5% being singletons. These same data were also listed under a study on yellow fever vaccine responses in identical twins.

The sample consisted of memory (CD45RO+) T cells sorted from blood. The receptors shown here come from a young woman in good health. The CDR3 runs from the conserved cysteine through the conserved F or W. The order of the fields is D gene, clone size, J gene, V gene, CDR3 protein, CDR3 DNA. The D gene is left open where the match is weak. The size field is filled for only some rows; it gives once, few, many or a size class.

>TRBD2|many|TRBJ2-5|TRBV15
CATSPGTREGKTQYF
TGTGCCACCAGTCCCGGGACTAGAGAGGGAAAGACCCAGTACTTC
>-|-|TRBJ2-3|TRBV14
CASSPRLGSTDTQYF
TGTGCCAGCAGCCCCCGACTAGGAAGCACAGATACGCAGTATTTT
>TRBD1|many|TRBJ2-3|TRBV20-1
CSADRGKDTQYF
TGCAGTGCTGACAGGGGGAAAGATACGCAGTATTTT
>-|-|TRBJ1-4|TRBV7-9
CASSARGGATTNEKLFF
TGTGCCAGCAGCGCCAGAGGGGGAGCTACAACTAATGAAAAACTGTTTTTT
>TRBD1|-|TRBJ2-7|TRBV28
CASSFYRGPARGYEQYF
TGTGCCAGCAGTTTCTACAGGGGGCCCGCAAGGGGGTACGAGCAGTACTTC
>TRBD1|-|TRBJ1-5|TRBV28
CASSGGQENFQPQHF
TGTGCCAGCAGTGGGGGACAGGAAAATTTTCAGCCCCAGCATTTT
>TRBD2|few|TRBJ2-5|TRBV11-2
CASRSKAGVESTTQYF
TGTGCCAGCAGATCCAAAGCGGGAGTGGAGAGTACGACCCAGTACTTC
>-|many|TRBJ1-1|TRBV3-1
CASSQETGAGAEAFF
TGTGCCAGCAGCCAGGAGACAGGTGCGGGGGCTGAAGCTTTCTTT
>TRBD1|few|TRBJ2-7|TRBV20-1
CSARKGDRGTYEQYF
TGCAGTGCTAGAAAGGGAGACAGGGGGACCTACGAGCAGTACTTC
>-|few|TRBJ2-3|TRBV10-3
CAISVLGDTQYF
TGTGCCATCAGTGTTTTGGGGGATACGCAGTATTTT
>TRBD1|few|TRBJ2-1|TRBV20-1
CSASKGQGFEQFF
TGCAGTGCCTCGAAGGGACAGGGGTTTGAGCAGTTCTTC
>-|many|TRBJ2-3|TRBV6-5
CASSYYGMGTDTQYF
TGTGCCAGCAGTTACTACGGGATGGGCACAGATACGCAGTATTTT
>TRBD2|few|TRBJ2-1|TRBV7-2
CASSSVTGLAFGEQFF
TGTGCCAGCAGCTCTGTAACGGGACTAGCTTTTGGTGAGCAGTTCTTC
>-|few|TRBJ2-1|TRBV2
CASSGVGGLTYNEQFF
TGTGCCAGCAGTGGGGTGGGAGGCCTAACCTACAATGAGCAGTTCTTC
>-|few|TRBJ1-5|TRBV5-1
CASSLEKFDRNQPQHF
TGCGCCAGCAGCTTGGAGAAGTTCGACCGCAATCAGCCCCAGCATTTT
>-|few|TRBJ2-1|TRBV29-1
CSVESGPPEQFF
TGCAGCGTTGAATCTGGTCCCCCTGAGCAGTTCTTC
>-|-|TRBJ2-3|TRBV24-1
CATSDLRAGGVTGGTQYF
TGTGCCACCAGTGATTTGAGGGCTGGCGGCGTCACAGGTGGTACGCAGTATTTT
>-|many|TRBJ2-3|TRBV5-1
CASSLAGEGQYF
TGCGCCAGCAGCTTGGCAGGGGAAGGGCAGTATTTT
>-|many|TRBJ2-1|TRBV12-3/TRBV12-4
CASSRLTSSYNEQFF
TGTGCCAGCAGTCGACTAACGAGCTCCTACAATGAGCAGTTCTTC
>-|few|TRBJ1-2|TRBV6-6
CASSKTGLDGYTF
TGTGCCAGCAGTAAAACGGGACTTGATGGCTACACCTTC
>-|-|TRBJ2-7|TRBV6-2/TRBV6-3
CASSYSGNEGFKQYF
TGTGCCAGCAGTTACTCGGGCAATGAGGGATTCAAGCAGTACTTC
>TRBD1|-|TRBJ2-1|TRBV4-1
CASSQDDGTGFYNEQFF
TGCGCCAGCAGCCAAGATGATGGGACAGGGTTTTACAATGAGCAGTTCTTC
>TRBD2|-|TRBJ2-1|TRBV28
CASSSWTSGRSREQFF
TGTGCCAGCAGTTCATGGACTAGCGGGAGGTCTCGTGAGCAGTTCTTC
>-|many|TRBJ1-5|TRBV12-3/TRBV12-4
CASSLEGGNQPQHF
TGTGCCAGCAGTCTTGAGGGCGGCAATCAGCCCCAGCATTTT
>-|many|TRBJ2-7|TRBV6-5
CASSYSIGSHEQYF
TGTGCCAGCAGTTACTCGATCGGTAGCCACGAGCAGTACTTC
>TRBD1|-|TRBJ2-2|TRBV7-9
CASSPTRTGAGELFF
TGTGCCAGCAGCCCCACCCGGACAGGGGCCGGGGAGCTGTTTTTT
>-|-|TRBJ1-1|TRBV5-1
CASSLVKGPLKEAFF
TGCGCCAGCAGCTTGGTAAAGGGCCCACTTAAGGAAGCTTTCTTT
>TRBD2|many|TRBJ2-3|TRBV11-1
CASSWTSGTSGHSTDTQYF
TGTGCCAGCAGCTGGACCTCCGGGACTAGCGGGCACAGCACAGATACGCAGTATTTT
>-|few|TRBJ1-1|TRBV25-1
CASSEYPTTEAFF
TGTGCCAGCAGTGAATATCCTACTACTGAAGCTTTCTTT
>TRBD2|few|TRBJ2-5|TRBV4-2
CASSQGTSGALQETQYF
TGTGCCAGCAGCCAAGGGACTAGCGGGGCACTACAAGAGACCCAGTACTTC
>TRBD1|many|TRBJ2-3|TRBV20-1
CSASGQGITDTQYF
TGCAGTGCTAGTGGACAGGGGATCACAGATACGCAGTATTTT
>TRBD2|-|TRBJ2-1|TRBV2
CASTPRVAGGYNEQFF
TGTGCCAGCACCCCTAGGGTAGCGGGGGGGTATAATGAGCAGTTCTTC
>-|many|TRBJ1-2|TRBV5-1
CASSPGQTWAYTF
TGCGCCAGCAGCCCAGGACAGACCTGGGCCTACACCTTC
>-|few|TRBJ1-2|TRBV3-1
CASSQLKTGSGYGYTF
TGTGCCAGCAGCCAACTTAAAACAGGGTCGGGGTATGGCTACACCTTC
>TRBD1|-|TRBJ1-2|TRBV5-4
CASSLGQGKNYGYTF
TGTGCCAGCAGCTTAGGACAGGGGAAGAACTATGGCTACACCTTC
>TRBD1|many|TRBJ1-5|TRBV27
CASSQGTGGDQPQHF
TGTGCCAGCAGTCAAGGGACAGGGGGCGATCAGCCCCAGCATTTT
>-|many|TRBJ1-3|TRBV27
CASSFRGTGNTIYF
TGTGCCAGCAGTTTTAGAGGGACTGGAAACACCATATATTTT
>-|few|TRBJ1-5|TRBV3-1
CASSQSITAGSYQPQHF
TGTGCCAGCAGCCAATCGATCACAGCTGGTTCGTATCAGCCCCAGCATTTT
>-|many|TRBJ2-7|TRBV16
CASSQGGLTSYEQYF
TGTGCCAGCTCCCAAGGGGGTCTTACCAGCTACGAGCAGTACTTC
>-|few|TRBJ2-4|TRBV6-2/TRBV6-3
CASSYGGSKNIQYF
TGTGCCAGCAGTTACGGCGGATCCAAAAACATTCAGTACTTC
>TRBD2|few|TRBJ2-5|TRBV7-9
CASSSSRGGGNQETQYF
TGTGCCAGCAGCTCCTCCCGCGGGGGGGGTAATCAAGAGACCCAGTACTTC
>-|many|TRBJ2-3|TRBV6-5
CASSYSEGDTQYF
TGTGCCAGCAGTTACTCAGAGGGAGATACGCAGTATTTT
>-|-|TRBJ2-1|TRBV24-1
CATSDLGSGQFF
TGTGCCACCAGTGATTTGGGCTCTGGGCAGTTCTTC
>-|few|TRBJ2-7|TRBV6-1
CASKKGTDGAYEQYF
TGTGCCAGCAAGAAAGGGACCGATGGGGCCTACGAGCAGTACTTC
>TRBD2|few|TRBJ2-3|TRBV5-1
CASSFFGLAGGTDTQYF
TGCGCCAGCAGCTTTTTTGGACTAGCGGGGGGCACAGATACGCAGTATTTT